Below, one T cell receptor beta chain is given with its context. This sample was taken from a study of control samples from healthy donors and cancer patients. Clones were read by immunoSEQ multiplex PCR, and TCRdb kept only the in-frame ones, dropping some. The table records tens of thousands of clones, approximately 70% of them present only once. This CDR3 region has 14 residues. Trimming took 7 bases from V and 1 from J, leaving 10 bases between them. Germline V lookup: CDR1 WSHSY, CDR2 SAAADI. The sequencing input was formalin-fixed, paraffin-embedded tissue. The chain links TRBV10-2 to TRBJ2-2; TRBD2 is a possible D gene (5 bases). The TCR comes from a male donor with melanoma. CDR3 nucleotide sequence: TGCGCCAGCACGGCGGACTGGAACACCGGGGAGCTGTTTTTT. Translated, it gives CASTADWNTGELFF.